This is a list of T cell receptor beta chains from one sample in a study of T cell responses to AZD1222 COVID-19 vaccine. Clones were read by immunoSEQ multiplex PCR, and TCRdb kept only the in-frame ones, dropping some. Of tens of thousands of clones listed, roughly nine tenths are singletons. Sequences were derived from peripheral blood, sampled 28 days after the second AZD1222 dose. The receptors originated from an adult who received the AZD1222 COVID-19 vaccine. CDR3s include the opening cysteine and the closing phenylalanine or tryptophan. The D gene is left open where the match is weak. Where a row states a size, it is once, few, many or the class of an expanded clone; other rows omit it.

cdr3_aa cdr3_nt j_call v_call d_call clone_size
CASSQEPGGWNEQFF TGTGCCAGCAGCCAAGAACCGGGAGGTTGGAATGAGCAGTTCTTC TRBJ2-1 TRBV3-1/TRBV3-2 TRBD2 NA
CASSPGLPGVNEQFF TGTGCCAGCAGCCCCGGACTTCCAGGGGTCAATGAGCAGTTCTTC TRBJ2-1 TRBV7-3 NA NA
CASSYSPPDREIGYTF TGTGCCAGCAGTTACTCCCCGCCCGACAGGGAGATTGGCTACACCTTC TRBJ1-2 TRBV6-5 TRBD1 NA
CASRPGTGYDEQYF TGTGCCAGTAGGCCCGGGACAGGGTACGACGAGCAGTACTTC TRBJ2-7 TRBV19 TRBD1 NA
CASSFNTGGYGYTF TGTGCCAGCAGCTTTAATACCGGAGGCTATGGCTACACCTTC TRBJ1-2 TRBV5-5 NA few
CASSLGRMNTEAFF TGTGCCAGCAGCCTAGGGCGGATGAACACTGAAGCTTTCTTT TRBJ1-1 TRBV3-1/TRBV3-2 NA NA
CASSDSATNEKLFF TGTGCCAGCAGTGACAGTGCAACTAATGAAAAACTGTTTTTT TRBJ1-4 TRBV2 NA NA
CASSLVSSGLYNEQFF TGCGCCAGCAGCTTGGTTTCAAGCGGACTCTACAATGAGCAGTTCTTC TRBJ2-1 TRBV5-1 NA NA
CASSFGDFEQYF TGCGCCAGCAGCTTCGGGGATTTCGAGCAGTACTTC TRBJ2-7 TRBV5-1 NA NA
CAWSPGQGNWNTEAFF TGTGCCTGGAGTCCCGGACAGGGGAATTGGAACACTGAAGCTTTCTTT TRBJ1-1 TRBV30 TRBD1 NA
CASSREDTIYF TGTGCCAGCAGCCGGGAAGACACCATATATTTT TRBJ1-3 TRBV7-9 NA NA
CASILSSYRGFNTEAFF TGTGCCAGTATCCTATCCTCCTACAGGGGATTCAACACTGAAGCTTTCTTT TRBJ1-1 TRBV19 TRBD1 NA
CASSWEPGEQYF TGCGCCAGCAGCTGGGAACCGGGCGAGCAGTACTTC TRBJ2-7 TRBV5-1 NA NA
CASSSDGGEQYF TGTGCCAGCAGTTCCGATGGGGGCGAGCAGTACTTC TRBJ2-7 TRBV6-5 NA NA
CASSQAVQIGTQYF TGTGCCAGCAGCCAAGCTGTTCAGATAGGGACCCAGTACTTC TRBJ2-5 TRBV14 NA NA
CASSTWTGDDEQYF TGTGCCAGTAGTACCTGGACAGGGGACGACGAGCAGTACTTC TRBJ2-7 TRBV19 TRBD1 NA
CASSQVPGGANYGYTF TGTGCCAGCAGCCAAGTCCCCGGGGGGGCTAACTATGGCTACACCTTC TRBJ1-2 TRBV4-2 NA NA
CASSLYGQGDVAKNIQYF TGTGCCAGCAGTCTATACGGCCAGGGCGACGTAGCCAAAAACATTCAGTACTTC TRBJ2-4 TRBV28 NA once
CASRHLNEQFF TGTGCCAGCAGACACCTCAATGAGCAGTTCTTC TRBJ2-1 TRBV28 NA NA
CASSPGGARTDTQYF TGTGCCAGCAGTCCCGGCGGGGCACGCACAGATACGCAGTATTTT TRBJ2-3 TRBV7-3 NA NA
CASSPQETQYF TGTGCCAGCAGCCCACAAGAGACCCAGTACTTC TRBJ2-5 TRBV11-3 NA NA
CASRRTSGNTIYF TGTGCCAGCCGTCGGACATCTGGAAACACCATATATTTT TRBJ1-3 TRBV12-3/TRBV12-4 NA once
CASSLGGGGAFEDTQYF TGCGCCAGCAGCTTGGGTGGCGGGGGGGCATTTGAAGATACGCAGTATTTT TRBJ2-3 TRBV5-1 TRBD2 NA
CASSSNRGPAGEQYF TGTGCCAGCAGCTCCAACAGGGGGCCTGCTGGAGAGCAGTACTTC TRBJ2-7 TRBV11-3 TRBD1 NA
CASSTGQGTDEQYF TGCGCCAGCAGCACGGGACAGGGGACAGACGAGCAGTACTTC TRBJ2-7 TRBV5-1 TRBD1 once
CASRAAAVETEAFF TGTGCCAGCAGAGCAGCAGCCGTAGAGACTGAAGCTTTCTTT TRBJ1-1 TRBV28 NA NA
CASSLKREGNYGYTF TGTGCCAGCAGCTTAAAAAGGGAGGGGAACTATGGCTACACCTTC TRBJ1-2 TRBV11-3 NA NA
CASRRQGAQPQHF TGTGCCAGCAGGAGACAGGGGGCACAGCCCCAGCATTTT TRBJ1-5 TRBV28 TRBD1 once